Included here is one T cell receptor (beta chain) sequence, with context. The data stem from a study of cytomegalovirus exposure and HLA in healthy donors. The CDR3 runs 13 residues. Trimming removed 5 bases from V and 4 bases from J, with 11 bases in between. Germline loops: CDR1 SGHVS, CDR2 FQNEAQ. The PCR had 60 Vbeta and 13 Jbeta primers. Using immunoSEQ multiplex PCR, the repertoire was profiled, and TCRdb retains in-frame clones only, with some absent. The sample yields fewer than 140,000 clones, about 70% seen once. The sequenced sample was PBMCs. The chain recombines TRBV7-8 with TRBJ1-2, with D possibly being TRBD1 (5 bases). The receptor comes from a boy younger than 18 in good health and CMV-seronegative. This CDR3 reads CASSHTGAYGYTF. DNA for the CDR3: TGTGCCAGCAGCCACACAGGCGCCTATGGCTACACCTTC.